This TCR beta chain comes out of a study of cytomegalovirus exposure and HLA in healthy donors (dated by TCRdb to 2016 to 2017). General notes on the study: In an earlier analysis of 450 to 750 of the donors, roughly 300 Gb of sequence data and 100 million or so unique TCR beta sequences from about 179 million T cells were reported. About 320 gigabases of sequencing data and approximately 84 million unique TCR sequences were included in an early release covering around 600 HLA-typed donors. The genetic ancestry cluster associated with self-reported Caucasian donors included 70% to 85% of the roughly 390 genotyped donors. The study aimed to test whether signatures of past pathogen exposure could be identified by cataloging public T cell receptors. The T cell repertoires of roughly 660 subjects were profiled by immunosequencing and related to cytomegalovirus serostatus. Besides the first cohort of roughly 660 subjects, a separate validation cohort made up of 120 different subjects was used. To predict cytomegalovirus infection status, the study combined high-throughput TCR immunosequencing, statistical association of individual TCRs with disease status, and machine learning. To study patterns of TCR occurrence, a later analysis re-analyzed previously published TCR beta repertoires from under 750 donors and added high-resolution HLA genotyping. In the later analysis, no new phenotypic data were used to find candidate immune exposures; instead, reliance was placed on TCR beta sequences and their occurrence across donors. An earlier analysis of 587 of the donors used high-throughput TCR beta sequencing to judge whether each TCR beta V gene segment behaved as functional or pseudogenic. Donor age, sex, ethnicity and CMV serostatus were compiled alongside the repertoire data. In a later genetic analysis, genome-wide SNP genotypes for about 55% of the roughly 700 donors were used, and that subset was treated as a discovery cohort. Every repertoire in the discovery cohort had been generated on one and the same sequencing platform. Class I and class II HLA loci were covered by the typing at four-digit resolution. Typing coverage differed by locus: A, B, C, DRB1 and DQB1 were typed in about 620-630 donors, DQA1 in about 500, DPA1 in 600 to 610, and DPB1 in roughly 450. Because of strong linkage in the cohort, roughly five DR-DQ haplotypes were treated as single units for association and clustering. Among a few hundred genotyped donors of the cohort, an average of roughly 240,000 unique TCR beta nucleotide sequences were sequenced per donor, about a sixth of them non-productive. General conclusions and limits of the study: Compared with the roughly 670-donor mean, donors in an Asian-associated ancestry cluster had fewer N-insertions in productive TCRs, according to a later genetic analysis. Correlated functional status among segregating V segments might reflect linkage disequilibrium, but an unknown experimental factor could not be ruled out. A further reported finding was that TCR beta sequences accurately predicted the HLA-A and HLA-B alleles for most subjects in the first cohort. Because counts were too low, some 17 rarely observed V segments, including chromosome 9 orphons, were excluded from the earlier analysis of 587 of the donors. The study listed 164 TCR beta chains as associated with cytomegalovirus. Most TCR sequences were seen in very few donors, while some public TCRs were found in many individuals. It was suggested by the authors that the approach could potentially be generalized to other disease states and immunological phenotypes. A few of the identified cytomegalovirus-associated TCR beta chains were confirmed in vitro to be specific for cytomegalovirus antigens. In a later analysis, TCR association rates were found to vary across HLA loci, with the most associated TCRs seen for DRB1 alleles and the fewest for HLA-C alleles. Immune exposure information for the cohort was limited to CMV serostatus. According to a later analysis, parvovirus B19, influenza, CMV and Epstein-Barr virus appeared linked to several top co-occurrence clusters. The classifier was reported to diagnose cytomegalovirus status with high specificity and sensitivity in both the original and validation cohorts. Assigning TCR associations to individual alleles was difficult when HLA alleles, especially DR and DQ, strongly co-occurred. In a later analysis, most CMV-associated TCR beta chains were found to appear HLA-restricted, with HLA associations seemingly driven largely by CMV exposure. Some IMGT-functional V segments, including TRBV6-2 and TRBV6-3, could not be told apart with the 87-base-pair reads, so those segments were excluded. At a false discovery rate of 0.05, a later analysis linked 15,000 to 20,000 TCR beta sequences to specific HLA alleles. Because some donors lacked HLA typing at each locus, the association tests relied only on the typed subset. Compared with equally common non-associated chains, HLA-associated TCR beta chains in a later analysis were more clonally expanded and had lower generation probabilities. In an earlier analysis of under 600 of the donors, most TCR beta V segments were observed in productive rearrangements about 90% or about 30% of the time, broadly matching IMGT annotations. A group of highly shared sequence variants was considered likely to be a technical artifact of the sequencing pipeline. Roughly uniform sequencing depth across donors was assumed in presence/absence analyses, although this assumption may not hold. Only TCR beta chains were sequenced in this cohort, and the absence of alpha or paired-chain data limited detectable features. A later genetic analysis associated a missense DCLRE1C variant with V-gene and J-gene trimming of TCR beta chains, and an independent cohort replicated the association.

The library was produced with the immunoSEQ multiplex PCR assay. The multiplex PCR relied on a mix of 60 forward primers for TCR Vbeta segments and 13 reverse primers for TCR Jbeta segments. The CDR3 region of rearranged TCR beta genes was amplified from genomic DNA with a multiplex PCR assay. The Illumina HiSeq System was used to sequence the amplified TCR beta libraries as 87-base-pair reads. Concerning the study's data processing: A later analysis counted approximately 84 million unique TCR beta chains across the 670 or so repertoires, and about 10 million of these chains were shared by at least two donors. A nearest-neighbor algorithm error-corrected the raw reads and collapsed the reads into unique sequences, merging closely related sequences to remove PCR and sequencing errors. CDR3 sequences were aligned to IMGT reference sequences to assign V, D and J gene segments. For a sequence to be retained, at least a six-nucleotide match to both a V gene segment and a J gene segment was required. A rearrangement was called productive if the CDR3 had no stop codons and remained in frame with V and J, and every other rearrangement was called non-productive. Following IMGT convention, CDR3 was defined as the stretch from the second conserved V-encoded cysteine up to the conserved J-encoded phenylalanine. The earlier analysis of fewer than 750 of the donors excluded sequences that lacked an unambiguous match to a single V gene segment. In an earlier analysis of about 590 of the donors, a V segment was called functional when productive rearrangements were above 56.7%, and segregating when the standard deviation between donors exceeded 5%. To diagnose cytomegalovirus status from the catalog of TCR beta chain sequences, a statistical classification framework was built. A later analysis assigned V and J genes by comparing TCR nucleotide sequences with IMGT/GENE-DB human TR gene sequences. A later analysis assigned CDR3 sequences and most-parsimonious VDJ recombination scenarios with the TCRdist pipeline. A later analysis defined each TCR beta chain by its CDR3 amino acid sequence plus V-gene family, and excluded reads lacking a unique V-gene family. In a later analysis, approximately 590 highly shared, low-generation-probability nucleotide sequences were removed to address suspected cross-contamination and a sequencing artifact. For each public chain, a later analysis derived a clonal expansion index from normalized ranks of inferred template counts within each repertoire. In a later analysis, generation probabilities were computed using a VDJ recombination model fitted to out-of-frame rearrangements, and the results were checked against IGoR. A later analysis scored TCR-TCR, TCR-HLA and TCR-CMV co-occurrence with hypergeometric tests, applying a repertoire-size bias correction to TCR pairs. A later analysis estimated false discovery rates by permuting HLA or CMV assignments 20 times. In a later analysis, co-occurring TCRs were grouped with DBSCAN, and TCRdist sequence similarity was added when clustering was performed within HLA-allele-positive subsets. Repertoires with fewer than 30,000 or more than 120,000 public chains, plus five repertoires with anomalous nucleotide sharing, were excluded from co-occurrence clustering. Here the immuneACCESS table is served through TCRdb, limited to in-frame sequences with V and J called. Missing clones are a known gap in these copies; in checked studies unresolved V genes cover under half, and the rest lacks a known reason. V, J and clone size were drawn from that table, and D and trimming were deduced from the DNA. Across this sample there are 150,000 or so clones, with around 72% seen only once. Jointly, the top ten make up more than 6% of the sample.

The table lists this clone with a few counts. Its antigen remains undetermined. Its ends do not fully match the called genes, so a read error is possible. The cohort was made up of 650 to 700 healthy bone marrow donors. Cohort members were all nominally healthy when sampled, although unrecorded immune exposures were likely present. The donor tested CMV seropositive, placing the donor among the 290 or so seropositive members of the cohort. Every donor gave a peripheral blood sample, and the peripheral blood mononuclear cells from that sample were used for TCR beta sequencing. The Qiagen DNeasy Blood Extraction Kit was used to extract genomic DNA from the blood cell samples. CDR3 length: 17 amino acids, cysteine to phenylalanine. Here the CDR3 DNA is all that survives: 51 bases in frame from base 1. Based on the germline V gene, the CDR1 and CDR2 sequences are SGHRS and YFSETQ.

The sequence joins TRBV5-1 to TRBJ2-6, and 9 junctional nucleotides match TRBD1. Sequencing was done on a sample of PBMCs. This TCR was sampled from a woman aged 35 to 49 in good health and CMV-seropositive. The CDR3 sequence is CASTRTGEESGANGLTF. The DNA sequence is TGCGCCAGCACCAGGACAGGGGAGGAATCTGGGGCCAACGGCCTGACTTTC. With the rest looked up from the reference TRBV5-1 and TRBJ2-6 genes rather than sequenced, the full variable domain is KAGVTQTPRYLIKTRGQQVTLSCSPISGHRSVSWYQQTPGQGLQFLFEYFSETQRNKGNFPGRFSGRQFSNSRSEMNVSTLELGDSALYLCASTRTGEESGANGLTFGAGSRLTVL.